This passage covers 5 T cell receptor beta chains from one sample sequenced in a study of T cells in localized non-small cell lung cancer. The assay was immunoSEQ multiplex PCR, and TCRdb's table has in-frame clones only and misses some. The sample contains around 34,000 clones, around 93% of which appear only once. Sequences were derived from peripheral blood, sampled before any cancer treatment. The origin of the receptors is a female donor over 55 with stage I lung adenocarcinoma.

The chain couples TRBV5-5 to TRBJ2-1; TRBD1 agrees at 10 bases. This CDR3 is built from 15 residues. Germline lookup yields CDR1 SGHKS and CDR2 YYEKEE (reference sequence). The J segment lost 5 bases and the V segment lost 6 bases, leaving 8 bases of the junction unmatched. The CDR3 spells CASTTRDRGNNEQFF. The CDR3 nucleotides read TGTGCCAGCACCACCCGGGACAGGGGTAACAATGAGCAGTTCTTC.

The rearrangement joins TRBV28 to TRBJ1-2; D gene ambiguous. CDR3 length equals 14 residues. Trimming cost V 5 bases and J 5 bases, with 15 bases left between them. The V gene's germline CDR1 is MDHEN and CDR2 SYDVKM. CDR3: CASSLGPLAYGYTF. The CDR3 nucleotides read TGTGCCAGCAGTCTCGGACCCCTGGCATATGGCTACACCTTC.

This chain joins TRBV7-3 and TRBJ1-1; no reliable D call. V was trimmed by 3 bases and J by 1 base, leaving 6 bases between them. The germline V gene encodes CDR1 SGHTA and CDR2 FQGTGA. There are 13 residues in the CDR3. The chain's CDR3 is CASSLWENTEAFF. As DNA, the CDR3 is TGTGCCAGCAGCTTGTGGGAGAACACTGAAGCTTTCTTT.

This clone was seen a single time. The V gene is TRBV6-5, the J gene TRBJ1-3; D ambiguous. Germline V lookup: CDR1 MNHEY, CDR2 SVGAGI. The V end lost 7 bases, the J end lost 2 bases, and 12 bases lay between the germline ends. The length of the CDR3 is 14 residues. The DNA for the CDR3 is TGTGCCAGCAACTCGGTTGTAACTGGAAACACCATATATTTT. It specifies CASNSVVTGNTIYF.

The gene calls are TRBV7-3 and TRBJ2-5; possibly TRBD1 for D (6 bases). This CDR3 is built from 14 residues. V was trimmed by 2 bases and J by 5 bases, leaving 12 bases between them. The germline V gene encodes CDR1 SGHTA and CDR2 FQGTGA. This CDR3 is CASSLGQGSETQYF. CDR3 nucleotides: TGTGCCAGCAGCTTAGGTCAGGGGAGCGAGACCCAGTACTTC.